This TCR beta chain was recorded in a study of response to subunit inactivated influenza vaccine. TCRdb re-called the RT-PCR reads with MiXCR, one entry per CDR3 protein. Of about 160,000 distinct CDR3 sequences in the sample, about a tenth were seen once. This clonotype was counted many times. V trimming: 6 bases; J trimming: 1 base; junction bases outside the gene matches: 6. This CDR3 comprises 15 residues. Germline V gene lookup returns CDR1 MDHEN and CDR2 SYDVKM. The TCR sequence derives from a man aged 45-60 years who received an inactivated influenza vaccine. The material was non-naive T cells sorted from PBMCs, obtained 40 to 50 days after vaccination. The chain uses TRBV28 and TRBJ1-5; 7 nucleotides match TRBD1. CDR3 sequence: CASSRYRGSNQPQHF. The CDR3 DNA reads TGTGCCAGCAGCAGATACAGGGGAAGCAATCAGCCCCAGCATTTT.